This T cell receptor (beta chain) was observed in a study of response to subunit inactivated influenza vaccine. This CDR3 comprises 10 residues. The germline V gene has CDR1 SSHAT and CDR2 FNYEAQ (reference sequence). As to this clonotype: Its matching antigen is unknown. Mismatch with germline at one junction end may stem from a read error.

The study, taken as a whole, reports: Authors proposed each seasonal influenza vaccination draws in few new T cells.

In TCRdb, the RT-PCR reads were re-called with MiXCR into one record per CDR3 protein. Here the sample spans hundreds of thousands of distinct CDR3 sequences, approximately 13% being singletons. This sample comprised PBMCs from blood, obtained roughly 6 weeks after vaccination. The rearrangement joins TRBV7-7 to TRBJ2-5, with no clear D. The source of this sequence is a man aged 50 or older who received an inactivated influenza vaccine. The chain's CDR3 is CASSLGVQYF. CDR3 DNA sequence: TGTGCTAGCAGCTTAGGAGTCCAGTACTTC.